These T cell receptor beta chains were read from a single sample in a study of T cells after yellow fever vaccination. TCRdb re-called the 5' RACE reads through MiXCR, storing one row per CDR3 protein. The profile shows roughly 400,000 distinct CDR3 sequences, 18% of them singletons. Material: PBMCs, obtained before the yellow fever booster vaccination. These receptors were collected from a man between 18 and 35 years old who received the YFV17D yellow fever vaccine. Both conserved end residues are part of each CDR3. The order of the fields is clone size, V gene, D gene, J gene, CDR3 protein, CDR3 DNA. D genes are given only for firm matches. The size entry is marked missing in some rows and otherwise reads once, few, many or a size class.

abundance: .
v_gene: TRBV3-1
d_gene: .
j_gene: TRBJ2-2
CDR3aa: CASSQARAAGELFF
CDR3nt: TGTGCCAGCAGCCAAGCTAGAGCAGCCGGGGAGCTGTTTTTT

abundance: few
v_gene: TRBV12-3/TRBV12-4
d_gene: .
j_gene: TRBJ1-1
CDR3aa: CASSPIAGTEAFF
CDR3nt: TGTGCCAGCAGCCCTATTGCGGGGACTGAAGCTTTCTTT

abundance: .
v_gene: TRBV10-3
d_gene: TRBD1
j_gene: TRBJ1-1
CDR3aa: CAISTPGQGARTEAFF
CDR3nt: TGTGCCATCAGTACTCCGGGACAGGGGGCGAGGACTGAAGCTTTCTTT

abundance: once
v_gene: TRBV7-2
d_gene: .
j_gene: TRBJ2-5
CDR3aa: CASRWTGRLGQETQYF
CDR3nt: TGTGCCAGCAGGTGGACGGGCCGCTTGGGGCAAGAGACCCAGTACTTC

abundance: once
v_gene: TRBV6-1
d_gene: .
j_gene: TRBJ2-3
CDR3aa: CASSARGTDTQYF
CDR3nt: TGTGCCAGCAGTGCGCGGGGCACAGATACGCAGTATTTT

abundance: .
v_gene: TRBV12-3/TRBV12-4
d_gene: TRBD2
j_gene: TRBJ2-2
CDR3aa: CASTYRSGGFGELFF
CDR3nt: TGTGCCAGCACCTACCGCTCGGGGGGGTTCGGGGAGCTGTTTTTT

abundance: few
v_gene: TRBV29-1
d_gene: .
j_gene: TRBJ1-2
CDR3aa: CSVKGSAGYGYTF
CDR3nt: TGCAGCGTTAAAGGGAGTGCCGGCTATGGCTACACCTTC

abundance: few
v_gene: TRBV6-5
d_gene: TRBD2
j_gene: TRBJ2-5
CDR3aa: CASSITSGRQETQYF
CDR3nt: TGTGCCAGCAGTATAACTAGCGGCCGCCAAGAGACCCAGTACTTC

abundance: many
v_gene: TRBV5-1
d_gene: .
j_gene: TRBJ1-2
CDR3aa: CASSLGPQSDGYTF
CDR3nt: TGCGCCAGCAGCTTGGGGCCCCAGAGTGATGGCTACACCTTC

abundance: .
v_gene: TRBV24-1
d_gene: .
j_gene: TRBJ2-2
CDR3aa: CATSDLSGSGELFF
CDR3nt: TGTGCCACCAGTGATTTGTCAGGATCGGGGGAGCTGTTTTTT

abundance: few
v_gene: TRBV6-6
d_gene: .
j_gene: TRBJ2-3
CDR3aa: CASSRASGTDTQYF
CDR3nt: TGTGCCAGCAGTCGGGCCAGCGGCACAGATACGCAGTATTTT

abundance: .
v_gene: TRBV7-9
d_gene: TRBD1
j_gene: TRBJ2-1
CDR3aa: CASSLSDHRDRGKSDEQFF
CDR3nt: TGTGCCAGCAGCTTGTCAGATCACCGGGACAGGGGGAAGAGTGATGAGCAGTTCTTC

abundance: .
v_gene: TRBV24-1
d_gene: .
j_gene: TRBJ2-1
CDR3aa: CATSDLTQPGSLFF
CDR3nt: TGTGCCACCAGTGATTTAACACAGCCCGGGAGTCTGTTCTTC

abundance: .
v_gene: TRBV12-3/TRBV12-4
d_gene: .
j_gene: TRBJ1-1
CDR3aa: CASSLAQGKGTEAFF
CDR3nt: TGTGCCAGCAGTTTGGCGCAGGGAAAAGGCACTGAAGCTTTCTTT

abundance: .
v_gene: TRBV7-2
d_gene: .
j_gene: TRBJ2-3
CDR3aa: CASSSRVADKQYF
CDR3nt: TGTGCCAGCAGCTCCCGGGTGGCGGATAAGCAGTATTTT

abundance: few
v_gene: TRBV6-5
d_gene: .
j_gene: TRBJ2-7
CDR3aa: CASSYSDSSEQYF
CDR3nt: TGTGCCAGCAGTTACTCGGACTCCTCGGAGCAGTACTTC

abundance: .
v_gene: TRBV7-9
d_gene: TRBD1
j_gene: TRBJ1-4
CDR3aa: CASSAADRSEKLFF
CDR3nt: TGTGCCAGCAGCGCGGCGGACAGGTCCGAAAAACTGTTTTTT

abundance: few
v_gene: TRBV7-9
d_gene: .
j_gene: TRBJ1-6
CDR3aa: CASSARDGSSYNSPLHF
CDR3nt: TGTGCCAGCAGCGCCCGGGACGGAAGCTCCTATAATTCACCCCTCCACTTT

abundance: .
v_gene: TRBV6-1
d_gene: TRBD1
j_gene: TRBJ1-2
CDR3aa: CASSTGQGVWGYTF
CDR3nt: TGTGCCAGCAGTACGGGACAGGGGGTTTGGGGCTACACCTTC

abundance: .
v_gene: TRBV18
d_gene: .
j_gene: TRBJ1-6
CDR3aa: CASSQSGSDSPLHF
CDR3nt: TGTGCCAGCTCCCAGTCAGGGTCCGATTCACCCCTCCACTTT

abundance: .
v_gene: TRBV28
d_gene: .
j_gene: TRBJ2-3
CDR3aa: CASSEDRSTQYF
CDR3nt: TGTGCCAGCAGTGAGGATAGAAGTACGCAGTATTTT

abundance: few
v_gene: TRBV6-6
d_gene: .
j_gene: TRBJ2-7
CDR3aa: CASSYSNRVYEQYF
CDR3nt: TGTGCCAGCAGTTACTCGAACAGGGTCTACGAGCAGTACTTC

abundance: .
v_gene: TRBV18
d_gene: .
j_gene: TRBJ1-1
CDR3aa: CASSSQGRDTEAFF
CDR3nt: TGTGCCAGCTCATCGCAGGGTAGGGACACTGAAGCTTTCTTT

abundance: .
v_gene: TRBV28
d_gene: .
j_gene: TRBJ1-5
CDR3aa: CASSLVGTFNQPQHF
CDR3nt: TGTGCCAGCAGTTTAGTCGGCACCTTCAATCAGCCCCAGCATTTT

abundance: once
v_gene: TRBV2
d_gene: TRBD1
j_gene: TRBJ1-2
CDR3aa: CASSPGQGVYTF
CDR3nt: TGTGCCAGCAGTCCGGGACAGGGGGTCTACACCTTC

abundance: few
v_gene: TRBV9
d_gene: .
j_gene: TRBJ2-7
CDR3aa: CASSEGGFSYEQYF
CDR3nt: TGTGCCAGCAGCGAGGGGGGCTTCTCCTACGAGCAGTACTTC

abundance: .
v_gene: TRBV7-9
d_gene: .
j_gene: TRBJ2-1
CDR3aa: CASSLIRGTYNEQFF
CDR3nt: TGTGCCAGCAGCTTAATAAGGGGGACCTACAATGAGCAGTTCTTC

abundance: few
v_gene: TRBV4-2
d_gene: TRBD1
j_gene: TRBJ2-5
CDR3aa: CASSPRDRALGETQYF
CDR3nt: TGTGCCAGCAGTCCCCGGGACAGGGCTTTGGGAGAGACCCAGTACTTC

abundance: .
v_gene: TRBV30
d_gene: .
j_gene: TRBJ2-5
CDR3aa: CAWQAGETQYF
CDR3nt: TGTGCCTGGCAAGCAGGGGAGACCCAGTACTTC

abundance: .
v_gene: TRBV5-1
d_gene: .
j_gene: TRBJ2-6
CDR3aa: CASRQGRSSGANVLTF
CDR3nt: TGCGCCAGCAGGCAGGGCCGGAGCTCTGGGGCCAACGTCCTGACTTTC

abundance: .
v_gene: TRBV5-1
d_gene: .
j_gene: TRBJ1-6
CDR3aa: CASRETYPLNSPLHF
CDR3nt: TGCGCCAGCAGAGAGACCTATCCGCTGAATTCACCCCTCCACTTT

abundance: few
v_gene: TRBV6-5
d_gene: .
j_gene: TRBJ2-1
CDR3aa: CASGGERANEQFF
CDR3nt: TGTGCCAGCGGGGGTGAGAGGGCCAATGAGCAGTTCTTC

abundance: .
v_gene: TRBV6-4
d_gene: TRBD1
j_gene: TRBJ1-1
CDR3aa: CASSERGRMAEAFF
CDR3nt: TGTGCCAGCAGTGAGAGGGGGCGCATGGCTGAAGCTTTCTTT

abundance: .
v_gene: TRBV7-2
d_gene: TRBD1
j_gene: TRBJ1-1
CDR3aa: CASSSDRWNTEAFF
CDR3nt: TGTGCCAGCAGCTCGGACAGGTGGAACACTGAAGCTTTCTTT

abundance: few
v_gene: TRBV6-2/TRBV6-3
d_gene: TRBD1
j_gene: TRBJ2-5
CDR3aa: CASSYSGQEPQETQYF
CDR3nt: TGTGCCAGCAGTTACTCGGGACAGGAGCCCCAAGAGACCCAGTACTTC

abundance: .
v_gene: TRBV5-4
d_gene: .
j_gene: TRBJ1-2
CDR3aa: CASSREEANYGYTF
CDR3nt: TGTGCCAGCAGCCGGGAAGAAGCTAACTATGGCTACACCTTC

abundance: .
v_gene: TRBV12-3/TRBV12-4
d_gene: .
j_gene: TRBJ1-2
CDR3aa: CASSLESAGYGYTF
CDR3nt: TGTGCCAGCAGTTTGGAGTCGGCAGGCTATGGCTACACCTTC

abundance: .
v_gene: TRBV7-9
d_gene: TRBD1
j_gene: TRBJ1-1
CDR3aa: CASSQGQGAVTEAFF
CDR3nt: TGTGCCAGCAGCCAGGGACAGGGCGCAGTCACTGAAGCTTTCTTT

abundance: few
v_gene: TRBV27
d_gene: .
j_gene: TRBJ1-1
CDR3aa: CASHHNRDTEAFF
CDR3nt: TGTGCCAGCCACCATAACAGGGACACTGAAGCTTTCTTT

abundance: .
v_gene: TRBV7-9
d_gene: .
j_gene: TRBJ1-6
CDR3aa: CASSTGNLNSPLHF
CDR3nt: TGTGCCAGCAGCACCGGGAATCTTAATTCACCCCTCCACTTT

abundance: .
v_gene: TRBV6-5
d_gene: .
j_gene: TRBJ1-5
CDR3aa: CASSYSPVSGQPQHF
CDR3nt: TGTGCCAGCAGTTACTCCCCAGTATCGGGTCAGCCCCAGCATTTT

abundance: .
v_gene: TRBV4-3
d_gene: .
j_gene: TRBJ1-6
CDR3aa: CASSQDRAGLITLHF
CDR3nt: TGCGCCAGCAGCCAAGATCGGGCGGGGTTAATCACCCTCCACTTT

abundance: .
v_gene: TRBV6-2/TRBV6-3
d_gene: TRBD1
j_gene: TRBJ1-2
CDR3aa: CASSDRDRGLANYGYTF
CDR3nt: TGTGCCAGCAGTGACCGGGACAGGGGGTTAGCTAACTATGGCTACACCTTC

abundance: .
v_gene: TRBV7-2
d_gene: TRBD2
j_gene: TRBJ2-3
CDR3aa: CASSSGTIANTQYF
CDR3nt: TGTGCCAGCAGCTCCGGGACTATCGCAAATACGCAGTATTTT

abundance: .
v_gene: TRBV5-1
d_gene: .
j_gene: TRBJ2-1
CDR3aa: CASSFDVFNEQFF
CDR3nt: TGCGCCAGCAGCTTTGATGTCTTCAATGAGCAGTTCTTC

abundance: .
v_gene: TRBV4-3
d_gene: .
j_gene: TRBJ2-1
CDR3aa: CASSQEVRREQFF
CDR3nt: TGCGCCAGCAGCCAAGAGGTCCGACGCGAGCAGTTCTTC

abundance: .
v_gene: TRBV3-1
d_gene: TRBD1
j_gene: TRBJ2-1
CDR3aa: CASSHVPGTGYNEQFF
CDR3nt: TGTGCCAGCAGCCATGTCCCCGGGACAGGTTACAATGAGCAGTTCTTC

abundance: .
v_gene: TRBV7-3
d_gene: TRBD2
j_gene: TRBJ2-2
CDR3aa: CASSPRGGSHTGELFF
CDR3nt: TGTGCCAGCAGCCCTCGCGGGGGGTCCCACACCGGGGAGCTGTTTTTT

abundance: few
v_gene: TRBV7-3
d_gene: TRBD2
j_gene: TRBJ2-3
CDR3aa: CASSLRPAGASTDTQYF
CDR3nt: TGTGCCAGCAGCTTACGCCCAGCGGGGGCTAGCACAGATACGCAGTATTTT

abundance: .
v_gene: TRBV27
d_gene: .
j_gene: TRBJ2-3
CDR3aa: CASSYLLGVGDTQYF
CDR3nt: TGTGCCAGCAGTTACCTACTGGGCGTTGGAGATACGCAGTATTTT

abundance: few
v_gene: TRBV10-3
d_gene: TRBD1
j_gene: TRBJ2-1
CDR3aa: CAISESIQQGSFF
CDR3nt: TGTGCCATCAGTGAGTCGATCCAACAGGGGTCGTTCTTC